The TCR beta chain described here comes from a study of blood T cell repertoires in COVID-19. The wider study: Samples taken during acute and convalescent COVID-19 were collected in the United States, Italy and Spain. Nucleic acid was either cDNA or gDNA, and it came from T cells, B-cell-depleted T cells, or PBMCs.

CDR1 and CDR2 (germline): PRHDT, FYEKMQ (reference sequence). CDR3 size: 17 residues. Trimming cost V 3 bases and J 1 base; bases outside gene matches: 6. Original methodology: Reference gene primer amplification gave estimated nucleated cell counts. TCRdb's table, derived via immunoSEQ multiplex PCR, lists solely in-frame clones and lacks some. V and J calls and clone size are those listed in that table; D and trimming were worked out from the DNA. The sample carries some 150,000 clones, 81% recorded once. Material: peripheral blood. The sequence was obtained from an older woman with active or convalescent COVID-19. The V and J genes are TRBV13 and TRBJ1-3; 10 positions match TRBD1. CDR3 protein: CASSFGGTGESGNTIYF. The DNA of the CDR3 is TGTGCCAGCAGCTTCGGTGGGACAGGGGAATCTGGAAACACCATATATTTT.